Presented here are 5 T cell receptor beta chains from one specimen sequenced in a study of blood T cells in healthy people across ages. Alongside a J-beta primer mix, a sample-barcoded 5' primer served in a second PCR lasting about 6 to 11 cycles. TCRdb independently ran MiXCR on the 5' RACE reads; one entry per CDR3 protein. The sample holds over 750,000 distinct CDR3 sequences; 20% to 25% are singletons and the top ten take 9.4%. This sample also belongs to another study, concerning T cells of mothers and their children.

The source material was blood. These receptor sequences come from a boy younger than 18 in good health.

To note about this clonotype: The junction and the germline gene differ at one end; a read error may be behind it. This chain links TRBV25-1 with TRBJ1-1; possibly TRBD1 for D (6 bases). CDR1 and CDR2 from the germline V gene are MGHDK and SYGVNS. CDR3 length: 15 residues. The CDR3 sequence is CASSGNRVADTEAFF. The CDR3 nucleotides read TGTGCCAGTAGTGGAAACAGGGTTGCGGATACTGAAGCTTTCTTT.

This clonotype turned up a few times. This chain uses TRBV3-1 with TRBJ1-1; D gene unclear. V gave up 0 bases and J gave up 3 bases, with 11 bases separating them. Germline CDR1 LGHDT, CDR2 YNNKEL (reference sequence). CDR3 length: 15 amino acids. In nucleotides, the CDR3 is TGTGCCAGCAGCCAAGATCTTTCGGGGTACACTGAAGCTTTCTTT. This sequence encodes CASSQDLSGYTEAFF.

In DNA, the CDR3 is TGTGCCAGCAGCGGGACCATCAATGAGCAGTTCTTC. Its protein product is CASSGTINEQFF. The chain uses TRBV9 and TRBJ2-7; no reliable D call. The J call is in doubt because the DNA end fits TRBJ2-1 better. CDR3 size: 12 residues. Per germline, CDR1 SGDLS and CDR2 YYNGEE.

This clonotype has a handful of counts. The chain uses TRBV12-3 or TRBV12-4 and TRBJ2-2, with a tentative D call TRBD1 (5 bases). Between the trimmed V and J ends, which lost 7 bases and 2 bases, there was a span of 11 bases. The CDR3 runs to 14 residues. The CDR3 sequence: CASTDRVNTGELFF. The CDR3 DNA reads TGTGCCAGCACCGACAGAGTTAACACCGGGGAGCTGTTTTTT.

This chain links TRBV2 with TRBJ1-4; weak D call: TRBD1 (5 bases). V lost 4 bases and J lost 3, with 15 bases in between. This CDR3 has 16 residues. Germline values: CDR1 SNHLY, CDR2 FYNNEI. CDR3 in DNA: TGTGCCAGCAGTGTACTCGACAGCGGTTCTAATGAAAAACTGTTTTTT. Translated: CASSVLDSGSNEKLFF.